These 18 T cell receptor beta chains came from one sample sequenced in a study of blood T cell repertoires in COVID-19. Sequencing was performed with immunoSEQ multiplex PCR; in TCRdb, only in-frame clones are kept and a portion is missing. The data contain roughly 200,000 clones, about 85% of them singletons. Sequenced material: PBMCs or T cells enriched from blood (not recorded which). Receptors originate from a man aged 35 to 55 who had recovered from COVID-19.

The chain is built from TRBV2 and TRBJ2-3, with D maybe TRBD1 (7 bases). V dropped 10 bases and J dropped 4 bases, with 12 bases sitting between them. This CDR3 region has 12 residues. The germline gives CDR1 SNHLY, CDR2 FYNNEI. Here the CDR3 DNA reads TGTGCCACGGGACAGCGGGCAGATACGCAGTATTTT. Encoded protein: CATGQRADTQYF.

The rearrangement uses TRBV3-1 (or the pseudogene TRBV3-2) and TRBJ2-3, with D possibly being TRBD2 (5 bases). The V gene's germline CDR1 is LGHDT and CDR2 YNNKEL (reference sequence). The CDR3 is made up of 16 amino acids. Trimming left V 1 base short and J 0 bases short, with 11 bases between. CDR3 sequence (DNA): TGTGCCAGCAGCCAAGTCGTGCGCGGGAGCACAGATACGCAGTATTTT. This translates into CASSQVVRGSTDTQYF.

V gene TRBV9 combines with J gene TRBJ1-2, with 8 bases aligning to TRBD1. The germline V gene encodes CDR1 SGDLS and CDR2 YYNGEE. Trimming cost V 4 bases and J 8 bases; bases outside gene matches: 13. This CDR3 spans 15 amino acids. CDR3 DNA: TGTGCCAGCAGCCACCGGAGGACAGGGAGGATCGGCTACACCTTC. This translates into CASSHRRTGRIGYTF.

The V call is TRBV4-3, the J call TRBJ1-2, with TRBD1 matching 10 bases. The CDR3 runs to 13 residues. The ends lost 4 bases at V and 5 bases at J; junction bases unmatched: 1. Looked up from germline, CDR1 is LGHNA and CDR2 is YSLEER. Here the CDR3 DNA reads TGCGCCAGCAGCCGGGACAGGGGATATGGCTACACCTTC. Protein: CASSRDRGYGYTF.

The CDR3 coding sequence is TGTGCCAGCAAATCGGGACAAACTTACGAGCAGTACTTC. As protein: CASKSGQTYEQYF. The V call is TRBV28, the J call TRBJ2-7; D possibly corresponds to TRBD1 (6 bases). V was pared by 7 bases and J by 4 bases, with 14 bases between. The CDR3 length is 13 residues. CDR1 is MDHEN, CDR2 SYDVKM, per germline.

This chain uses TRBV2 with TRBJ2-5, with D perhaps matching TRBD2 (5 bases). V was cut by 2 bases and J by 0 bases, with 7 bases left in between. This CDR3 is 14 amino acids long. Germline CDR1 reads SNHLY; CDR2 reads FYNNEI. The chain's CDR3 is CASSERRNQETQYF. The CDR3 DNA reads TGTGCCAGCAGTGAACGGAGGAACCAAGAGACCCAGTACTTC.

This clone was seen many times. J is TRBJ2-1 and V is TRBV28; possibly TRBD1 for D (6 bases). Germline CDR1 MDHEN, CDR2 SYDVKM. Trimming cost V 3 bases and J 5 bases, with 14 bases left between them. The CDR3 contains 15 residues. The CDR3 DNA follows: TGTGCCAGCAGTTTTTCAGGGGCTGGGGACAATGAGCAGTTCTTC. It is translated as CASSFSGAGDNEQFF.

The chain joins TRBV3-1 (or the pseudogene TRBV3-2) to TRBJ1-3; no clear D gene. V was shortened by 4 bases and J by 0 bases, with 16 bases between the two germline ends. Germline-derived CDR1 and CDR2 are LGHDT and YNNKEL (reference sequence). CDR3 length: 17 residues. The CDR3 DNA follows: TGTGCCAGCAGCCGATGGACTGCATTATCCTCTGGAAACACCATATATTTT. This encodes CASSRWTALSSGNTIYF.

The chain combines TRBV7-8 with TRBJ1-1; D is possibly TRBD1 (6 bases). V lost 5 bases and J lost 1, with 14 bases in between. This CDR3 contains 15 residues. Looked up from germline, CDR1 is SGHVS and CDR2 is FQNEAQ. The CDR3: CASSPEGTSNTEAFF. The CDR3 nucleotides are TGTGCCAGCAGCCCAGAGGGGACATCGAACACTGAAGCTTTCTTT.

This clone was observed once. The rearrangement uses TRBV15 and TRBJ2-5; 10 nucleotides align to TRBD1. V was clipped by 1 base and J by 4 bases; unmatched bases: 6. From germline, CDR1 is LNHNV and CDR2 YYDKDF (reference sequence). CDR3 length equals 16 residues. CDR3 loop: CATSRVKGQGTETQYF. CDR3 DNA: TGTGCCACCAGCAGAGTCAAGGGACAGGGGACAGAGACCCAGTACTTC.

This clone appeared a single time. J is TRBJ1-1 and V is TRBV7-8; D is uncertain. The CDR3 totals 14 residues. V was cut by 1 base and J by 1 base, with 7 bases left in between. CDR1 is SGHVS, CDR2 FQNEAQ, per germline. The CDR3 protein is CASSLGRGNTEAFF. The DNA of the CDR3 is TGTGCCAGCAGCTTAGGGCGGGGGAACACTGAAGCTTTCTTT.

This clone was counted only a few times. This chain connects TRBV7-2 to TRBJ2-7, with 9 bases matching TRBD2. Germline V gives CDR1 SGHTA, CDR2 FQGNSA. The CDR3 sequence is 15 residues long. V gave up 1 base and J gave up 2 bases; unmatched junction bases: 3. For the CDR3, the DNA is TGTGCCAGCAGCTTAGGGACTAGCGTACCCTACGAGCAGTACTTC. Translation: CASSLGTSVPYEQYF.

This chain links TRBV4-1 with TRBJ2-1, with 10 bases matching TRBD1. V was clipped by 3 bases and J by 8 bases; unmatched bases: 1. The CDR3 sequence is 13 residues long. Germline V gives CDR1 MGHRA, CDR2 YSYEKL. The CDR3 coding sequence is TGCGCCAGCAGCCAGGGACAGGGGTATGAGCAGTTCTTC. It encodes CASSQGQGYEQFF.

The chain combines TRBV6-5 with TRBJ2-1, with 12 bases that match TRBD2. In germline, CDR1 is MNHEY, CDR2 SVGAGI. The J segment lost 4 bases and the V segment lost 10 bases, leaving 5 bases of the junction unmatched. The CDR3 length is 14 residues. The CDR3 loop is CATSTSGRYNEQFF. The CDR3 region has the DNA TGTGCCACCTCTACTAGCGGGAGGTACAATGAGCAGTTCTTC.

This clone came up once. The chain carries TRBV10-3 and TRBJ2-7, with a tentative D call TRBD2 (7 bases). The V end lost 6 bases, the J end lost 3 bases, and 12 bases lay between the germline ends. Germline assignment: CDR1 ENHRY and CDR2 SYGVKD. This CDR3 region has 13 residues. As DNA, the CDR3 is TGTGCCATCAGCAGCGGGACAAACTACGAGCAGTACTTC. This encodes CAISSGTNYEQYF.

V usage is TRBV18 and J usage is TRBJ1-1; D call uncertain. Trimming left V 3 bases short and J 5 bases short, with 7 bases between. The length of the CDR3 is 12 residues. CDR1 is KGHSH and CDR2 is LQKENI in the germline V gene. CDR3 bases: TGTGCCAGCTCACCGGCGGGGACTGAAGCTTTCTTT. Translation: CASSPAGTEAFF.

The gene calls are TRBV5-1 and TRBJ1-2, with unresolved D. The germline gives CDR1 SGHRS, CDR2 YFSETQ. The CDR3 extends over 13 amino acids. The V and J ends lost 0 bases and 1 base respectively, with 4 bases between them. CDR3 in amino acids: CASSLGLNYGYTF. CDR3 sequence (DNA): TGCGCCAGCAGCTTGGGACTTAACTATGGCTACACCTTC.

V gene TRBV30 combines with J gene TRBJ2-2, with 12 bases aligning to TRBD2. This CDR3 comprises 14 residues. Germline V gives CDR1 GTSNPN, CDR2 SVGIG (reference sequence). V shed 0 bases and J 7 bases; nucleotides not matched to a gene: 0. The CDR3 reads CAWSVLAGGGELFF. The CDR3, as DNA: TGTGCCTGGAGTGTACTAGCGGGAGGCGGGGAGCTGTTTTTT.